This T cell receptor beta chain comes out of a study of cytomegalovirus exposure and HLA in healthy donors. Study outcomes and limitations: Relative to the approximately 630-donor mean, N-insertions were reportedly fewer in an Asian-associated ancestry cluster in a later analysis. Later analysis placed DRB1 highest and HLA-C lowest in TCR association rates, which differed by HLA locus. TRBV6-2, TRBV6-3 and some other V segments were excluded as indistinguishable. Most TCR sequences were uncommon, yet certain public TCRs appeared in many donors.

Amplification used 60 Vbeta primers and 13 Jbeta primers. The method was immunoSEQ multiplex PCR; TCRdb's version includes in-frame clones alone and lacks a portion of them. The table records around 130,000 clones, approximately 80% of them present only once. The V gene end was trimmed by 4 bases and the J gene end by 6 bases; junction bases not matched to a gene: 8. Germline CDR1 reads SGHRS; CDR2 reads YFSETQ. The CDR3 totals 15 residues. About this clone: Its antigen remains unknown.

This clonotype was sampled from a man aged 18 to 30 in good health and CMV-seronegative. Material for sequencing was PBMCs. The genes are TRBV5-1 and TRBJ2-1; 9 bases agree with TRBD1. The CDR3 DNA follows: TGCGCCAGCAGCCCCGGACAGGGGCCTTCCAATGAGCAGTTCTTC. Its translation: CASSPGQGPSNEQFF.